The following is a TCR beta chain sequence with its context. These data belong to a study of blood T cells in healthy people across ages. Alongside a J-beta primer mix, a sample-barcoded 5' primer served in a second PCR lasting about 7 to 12 cycles. CDR3-containing paired-end reads numbering at least 2.5 million came from each sample. A single record per CDR3 protein comes from TCRdb applying MiXCR to the 5' RACE reads. The profile shows about 1.4 million distinct CDR3 sequences, 59% of them singletons. The V gene's germline CDR1 is MNHEY and CDR2 SMNVEV (reference sequence). This CDR3 is built from 15 residues. The V end lost 3 bases, the J end lost 3 bases, and 13 bases lay between the germline ends.

The sequence was obtained from a man between 18 and 29 years old in good health. J is TRBJ2-3 and V is TRBV27, with TRBD2 as a possible D gene (6 bases). The source material was blood. CDR3 DNA sequence: TGTGCCAGCAGTTTTTTAGCGGAGGGTACAGATACGCAGTATTTT. Translating it yields CASSFLAEGTDTQYF.